This T cell receptor beta chain comes out of a study of blood T cells in healthy people across ages. V was cut by 1 base and J by 3 bases, with 16 bases left in between. CDR3 length equals 17 residues. Germline-derived CDR1 and CDR2 are SGHVS and FNYEAQ. Primed by a sample-barcoded 5' primer and a J-beta primer mix, a second PCR proceeded for 7 to 11 cycles. MiXCR, applied by TCRdb to the 5' RACE reads, yields one record per CDR3 protein. The table has about 1 million distinct CDR3 sequences, approximately 25% seen once; the top ten hold 0.75%. These same data were also listed under a study on T cells of mothers and their children. As reported in that work: It was observed that no persistent microchimeric T cell clones could be detected.

Sequencing used blood. This sequence originates from a girl aged 2 to 10 in good health. The V gene is TRBV7-6, the J gene TRBJ2-1; unclear D gene. CDR3 in DNA: TGTGCCAGCAGCTTAGACAAAACCAACACAGTCTACAATGAGCAGTTCTTC. This gives the protein CASSLDKTNTVYNEQFF. The full variable domain, completed using reference TRBV7-6 and TRBJ2-1, is GAGVSQSPRYKVTKRGQDVALRCDPISGHVSLYWYRQALGQGPEFLTYFNYEAQQDKSGLPNDRFSAERPEGSISTLTIQRTEQRDSAMYRCASSLDKTNTVYNEQFFGPGTRLTVL.